This entry features one T cell receptor beta chain sequence. The antigen is undetermined. The data are from a study of post-analysis software for immune sequencing data. Whole-study results and caveats: Controls' normalized Chao1 diversity significantly exceeded that of multiple sclerosis patients. When patients were compared with controls, about five TRBV segments were more frequent, TRBV5-6, TRBV5-1 and TRBV20-1 among them.

cDNA libraries of TCR beta carried unique molecular identifiers. TCRdb processed the PCR reads anew with MiXCR; each CDR3 protein has one entry. The data show about 500,000 distinct CDR3 sequences, around 40% seen once. Germline values: CDR1 MDHEN, CDR2 SYDVKM. The V and J ends lost 7 bases and 10 bases respectively, with 21 bases between them. The CDR3 sequence is 14 residues long. The receptor comes from a girl under 18 with multiple sclerosis. This rearrangement joins TRBV28 to TRBJ2-3; D may match TRBD1 or TRBD2 (6 bases each). Sequences were obtained from blood. The CDR3 region has the DNA TGTGCCAGCAAAGGCGGGACATCGACCGATGCGCAGTATTTT. Translating it yields CASKGGTSTDAQYF.